The rows below give T cell receptor beta chains drawn from one sample of a study of T cell responses to AZD1222 COVID-19 vaccine. The method was immunoSEQ multiplex PCR; TCRdb's version includes in-frame clones alone and lacks a portion of them. The table lists fewer than 150,000 clones, roughly 91% of them singletons. The material was peripheral blood, obtained on day 0 of AZD1222 vaccination. Receptors originate from an adult in good health. The CDR3 runs from the conserved cysteine through the conserved F or W. The D gene is left open where the match is weak. Expanded clones get a size class; other rows say once, few or many, or leave the size out.

j_gene | abundance | d_gene | v_gene | CDR3nt | CDR3aa
TRBJ2-3 | . | TRBD1 | TRBV10-3 | TGTGCCATCAGTAAGGGGGCTACAGATACGCAGTATTTT | CAISKGATDTQYF
TRBJ1-2 | . | . | TRBV12-3/TRBV12-4 | TGTGCCAGCGGCAGTGGCGGCTACACCTTC | CASGSGGYTF
TRBJ2-7 | . | . | TRBV27 | TGTGCCAGCGATTTAGGGCCGGACGAGCAGTACTTC | CASDLGPDEQYF
TRBJ2-1 | once | TRBD2 | TRBV7-9 | TGTGCCAGCAGCCCCCCAACTAGCGGATCCTACAATGAGCAGTTCTTC | CASSPPTSGSYNEQFF
TRBJ1-4 | . | . | TRBV11-1 | TGTGCCAGCAGCACCCGGGAAGTGCGGAATGAAAAACTGTTTTTT | CASSTREVRNEKLFF
TRBJ1-2 | . | . | TRBV9 | TGTGCCAGCAGCGTCGCGGGGATCGATTCCCCCTATGGCTACACCTTC | CASSVAGIDSPYGYTF
TRBJ2-5 | few | . | TRBV30 | TGTGCCTGGAGTTCGGACAGAAAGACCCAGTACTTC | CAWSSDRKTQYF
TRBJ1-2 | . | . | TRBV7-9 | TGTGCCAGCAGCTTTCCTGGGGCTAACTATGGCTACACCTTC | CASSFPGANYGYTF
TRBJ2-1 | . | . | TRBV5-4 | TGTGCCAGCAGTTTGACTAGTATGGATGAGCAGTTCTTC | CASSLTSMDEQFF
TRBJ2-1 | . | . | TRBV11-2 | TGTGCCAGCAGCTTAGAGGGGGAGAGCTACAATGAGCAGTTCTTC | CASSLEGESYNEQFF
TRBJ1-5 | . | TRBD1 | TRBV7-9 | TGTGCCAGCAGCTTAGGAGACAGGGAGGGCCAGCCCCAGCATTTT | CASSLGDREGQPQHF
TRBJ2-7 | . | TRBD1 | TRBV19 | TGTGCCAGTAGTTCCGGGACAGGGCCCTACGAGCAGTACTTC | CASSSGTGPYEQYF
TRBJ1-1 | . | . | TRBV19 | TGTGCCAGTAGTATCACCCTGGGCAGTCGAACAACTGAAGCTTTCTTT | CASSITLGSRTTEAFF
TRBJ2-7 | . | . | TRBV4-1 | TGCGCCAGCAGCCAAGATAGCGGAGGCGCCTACGAGCAGTACTTC | CASSQDSGGAYEQYF
TRBJ2-1 | once | TRBD2 | TRBV5-1 | TGCGCCAGCAGCTTCTCGGCTAGCGGGAGGGGGGAGCAGTTCTTC | CASSFSASGRGEQFF
TRBJ2-2 | . | TRBD1 | TRBV18 | TGTGCCAGCTCACCACTACGACAGGGGGGCACCGGGGAGCTGTTTTTT | CASSPLRQGGTGELFF
TRBJ1-1 | . | . | TRBV10-3 | TGTGCCATCAGTGAGTCGAGCCCTGAGAACACTGAAGCTTTCTTT | CAISESSPENTEAFF
TRBJ2-5 | . | . | TRBV15 | TGTGCCACCAGCTCGAGGGAGCTAGAGACCCAGTACTTC | CATSSRELETQYF
TRBJ1-2 | . | . | TRBV5-4 | TGTGCCTACGGGGCAGGCCCTAACTATGGCTACACCTTC | CAYGAGPNYGYTF
TRBJ2-1 | . | . | TRBV7-2 | TGTGCCAGCAGCCCCGGGGCCCCCGGGGGCTACAATGAGCAGTTCTTC | CASSPGAPGGYNEQFF
TRBJ2-5 | . | . | TRBV9 | TGTGCCAGCAGCGTAGGCCAGCGGAGGGATCAAGAGACCCAGTACTTC | CASSVGQRRDQETQYF
TRBJ1-1 | . | . | TRBV6-5 | TGTGCCAGCAGGCGTCATGGGACGGACCTTGAGGCTTTCTTT | CASRRHGTDLEAFF
TRBJ2-3 | . | TRBD1 | TRBV11-2 | TGTGCCAGCAGGGAGACAGGGGATACGCAGTATTTT | CASRETGDTQYF
TRBJ2-7 | . | TRBD1 | TRBV4-1 | TGCGCCAGCAGCCTCGGGACAGATCTTTCCTACGAGCAGTACTTC | CASSLGTDLSYEQYF
TRBJ2-7 | . | TRBD1 | TRBV9 | TGTGCCAGCAGCGTACATCCCGGGACAGAGTCCTACGAGCAGTACTTC | CASSVHPGTESYEQYF
TRBJ1-1 | . | TRBD1 | TRBV19 | TGTGCCAGTAGTTCCCAACAACAGGGGGCGGCTTTCTTT | CASSSQQQGAAFF
TRBJ2-1 | . | . | TRBV6-5 | TGTGCCAGCAGTTTTACGGACCTCACCCCACAGTTCTTC | CASSFTDLTPQFF
TRBJ1-2 | . | TRBD1 | TRBV15 | TGTGCCACCAGCAGACCCCCGAGGCAGGGGGCAAGCTATGGCTACACCTTC | CATSRPPRQGASYGYTF
TRBJ2-2 | . | TRBD1 | TRBV9 | TGTGCCAGCAGCCCTCGGACAGGGCCAAACACCGGGGAGCTGTTTTTT | CASSPRTGPNTGELFF
TRBJ1-2 | . | . | TRBV20-1 | TGCAGTGCCCCGTCCTATGGCTACACCTTC | CSAPSYGYTF
TRBJ1-2 | . | . | TRBV19 | TGTGCCAGTAGTAGACAGGCCACCTACTATGGCTACACCTTC | CASSRQATYYGYTF
TRBJ1-2 | . | . | TRBV6-5 | TGTGCCAGCGAAAGGGGTGGCTACACCTTC | CASERGGYTF
TRBJ2-1 | . | TRBD2 | TRBV2 | TGTGCCAGCATCTCGTGGGGGGGGATCTACAATGAGCAGTTCTTC | CASISWGGIYNEQFF
TRBJ1-2 | . | . | TRBV18 | TGTGCCAGCTCACCTGAGGACAGTTATGGCTACACCTTC | CASSPEDSYGYTF
TRBJ2-3 | . | TRBD1 | TRBV5-1 | TGCGCCAGCAGCTTGCAGGGGGTAGGGACAGATACGCAGTATTTT | CASSLQGVGTDTQYF
TRBJ1-2 | once | . | TRBV7-2 | TGTGCCAGCAGCTTAGGGGGAAGTGATTATGGCTACACCTTC | CASSLGGSDYGYTF
TRBJ2-3 | . | . | TRBV7-8 | TGTGCCAGCAGCCCACAGTTTGGGGGCACAGATACGCAGTATTTT | CASSPQFGGTDTQYF
TRBJ1-1 | . | . | TRBV7-9 | TGTGCCAGCAGAATTTCACCCAAAGAGGCTTCGGGGACTGAAGCTTTCTTT | CASRISPKEASGTEAFF
TRBJ2-7 | few | . | TRBV7-2 | TGTGCCAGCAGCTTAGCAACGTCTCCCTACGAGCAGTACTTC | CASSLATSPYEQYF
TRBJ2-7 | few | . | TRBV7-9 | TGTGCCAGCAGCGCCCAGTTAAGTGGCGCCGAGGGGTACTTC | CASSAQLSGAEGYF
TRBJ1-2 | once | TRBD1 | TRBV6-2/TRBV6-3 | TGTGCCAGCAGCGCGGGACAGGGCTATGGCTACACCTTC | CASSAGQGYGYTF
TRBJ2-4 | . | TRBD2 | TRBV4-2 | TGTGCCAGCAGCCCGGGACTAGCGGGAGCTTCCAAAAACATTCAGTACTTC | CASSPGLAGASKNIQYF
TRBJ1-4 | once | TRBD1 | TRBV5-1 | TGCGCCAGCAGCAACACCGGGACAGAAAATGAAAAACTGTTTTTT | CASSNTGTENEKLFF
TRBJ1-1 | . | . | TRBV6-4 | TGTGCCAGCTCCCGAACACTGAACACTGAAGCTTTCTTT | CASSRTLNTEAFF
TRBJ1-4 | . | . | TRBV7-9 | TGTGCCAGCAGGGTCGCAGGGGTTAATGAAAAACTGTTTTTT | CASRVAGVNEKLFF
TRBJ2-7 | few | . | TRBV7-9 | TGTGCCAGCGTGAAGGGGGGAACCTACGAGCAGTACTTC | CASVKGGTYEQYF
TRBJ2-7 | . | . | TRBV5-6 | TGTGCCAGCAGCTTCGAAGGCGTGGAAACGCCCCTGTTTGAGCAGTACTTC | CASSFEGVETPLFEQYF
TRBJ1-5 | . | TRBD1 | TRBV18 | TGTGCCAGCTCACCGCAACAGGGGGCGGGTCAGCCCCAGCATTTT | CASSPQQGAGQPQHF
TRBJ2-3 | . | TRBD2 | TRBV5-5 | TGTGCCAGCAGCTCCGGACTAGCGGGGGATACGCAGTATTTT | CASSSGLAGDTQYF
TRBJ2-1 | . | TRBD2 | TRBV11-2 | TGTGCCAGCAGCAGATCCGGGACTAGCGGGAGGGGGCCGAGGGGTGAGCAGTTCTTC | CASSRSGTSGRGPRGEQFF
TRBJ2-2 | once | TRBD2 | TRBV5-6 | TGTGCCAGCACCCCTAGCGGGGGAACCGGGGAGCTGTTTTTT | CASTPSGGTGELFF